These T cell receptor beta chains were read from a single sample in a study of T cells in Graves' hyperthyroidism and ophthalmopathy. TCRdb fed the multiplex PCR reads into MiXCR, producing one record per CDR3 protein. This table has roughly 350,000 distinct CDR3 sequences, around 15% appearing once. The sample consisted of blood. The receptor source for this set is a woman between 25 and 40 years old with Graves' ophthalmopathy. The CDR3 runs from the conserved cysteine through the conserved F or W. The D gene is left open where the match is weak. Size is omitted from some rows. Given values are once, few, many or a class for expanded clones.

j_call,d_call,v_call,clone_size,cdr3_nt,cdr3_aa
TRBJ2-7,NA,TRBV28,many,TGTGCCAGCAGGGATCAGGGAAACTACGAGCAGTACTTC,CASRDQGNYEQYF
TRBJ1-1,NA,TRBV2,many,TGTGCCAGCAGTGATACGCCTTTTGGGACGGTGAACACTGAAGCTTTCTTT,CASSDTPFGTVNTEAFF
TRBJ2-5,NA,TRBV27,NA,TGTGCCAGCAGTTTATCGCCCCGTAAAGAGACCCAGTACTTC,CASSLSPRKETQYF
TRBJ2-1,NA,TRBV13,many,TGTGCCAGCAGCTTTTTAAAGGGGGGGCACGATGAGCAGTTCTTC,CASSFLKGGHDEQFF
TRBJ1-5,TRBD1,TRBV18,many,TGTGCCAGCTCACTAAAGGGGACAGGAGATCAGCCCCAGCATTTT,CASSLKGTGDQPQHF
TRBJ2-3,TRBD2,TRBV20-1,many,TGCAGTGCGATAACTAGCGGGGGGACGGCGGGATCTGGCACAGATACGCAGTATTTT,CSAITSGGTAGSGTDTQYF
TRBJ2-4,NA,TRBV2,many,TGTGCCAGCGGCCGGGGGCTTGGAGACATTCAGTACTTC,CASGRGLGDIQYF
TRBJ2-2,NA,TRBV27,many,TGTGCCAGCATAGGGATCCGGGCGAGTGGCGGGGAGCTGTTTTTT,CASIGIRASGGELFF
TRBJ2-5,TRBD2,TRBV20-1,NA,TGCAGTGCTACCCCGATTAGCGGGGGGGCCCAGTTAGAGACCCAGTACTTC,CSATPISGGAQLETQYF
TRBJ1-2,NA,TRBV6-1,NA,TGTGCCAGCAGCCCGCGGGGATCAGCTAACTATGGCTACACCTTC,CASSPRGSANYGYTF
TRBJ2-1,TRBD2,TRBV2,many,TGTGCCAGCATTGAGCGGGGGGGGACCTACAATGAGCAGTTCTTC,CASIERGGTYNEQFF
TRBJ2-2,TRBD2,TRBV19,few,TGTGCCAGTATGAGCGGGGGCCGCACCGGGGAGCTGTTTTTT,CASMSGGRTGELFF
TRBJ1-4,TRBD1,TRBV4-1,NA,TGCGCCAGCAGCCTCCGACAGGGGATGAATGAAAAACTGTTTTTT,CASSLRQGMNEKLFF
TRBJ2-7,TRBD2,TRBV7-8,many,TGTGCCAGCAGCCTCGAGCGGGGGAGCTCCTACGAGCAGTACTTC,CASSLERGSSYEQYF
TRBJ2-1,NA,TRBV5-1,many,TGCGCCAGCAGATTGAGCTACAATGAGCAGTTCTTC,CASRLSYNEQFF
TRBJ1-5,TRBD1,TRBV24-1,many,TGTGCCACCAGTGACTCGACAGGGCTCTGGGATCAGCCCCAGCATTTT,CATSDSTGLWDQPQHF
TRBJ2-5,TRBD1,TRBV30,NA,TGTGCCTGGAGTACAGGGGTCCAAGAGACCCAGTACTTC,CAWSTGVQETQYF
TRBJ1-2,NA,TRBV20-1,NA,TGCAGTGCTAGAGAGCTCAGGTTTGGAGCTAACTATGGCTACACCTTC,CSARELRFGANYGYTF
TRBJ2-3,NA,TRBV7-9,many,TGTGCCAGCAGCAATCCCCGGGAACGGCTGATGCAGTATTTT,CASSNPRERLMQYF
TRBJ1-1,TRBD1,TRBV7-8,many,TGTGCCAGCAGCTTATCCCGGACAGGCTACACTGAAGCTTTCTTT,CASSLSRTGYTEAFF
TRBJ2-2,NA,TRBV5-1,NA,TGCGCCAGCAGCTTGGCCCCCCCCGGGGAGCTGTTTTTT,CASSLAPPGELFF
TRBJ1-5,TRBD1,TRBV12-3/TRBV12-4,many,TGTGCCAGCAGTTCCCGTACTTCCGGGACAGGGAAGCGTCAGCCCCAGCATTTT,CASSSRTSGTGKRQPQHF
TRBJ2-3,NA,TRBV6-1,NA,TGTGCCAGCACCGATAGGGACGGGAGCACAGATACGCAGTATTTT,CASTDRDGSTDTQYF
TRBJ2-1,TRBD2,TRBV29-1,NA,TGCAGCGTTGATAGCGGGCCTTACAATGAGCAGTTCTTC,CSVDSGPYNEQFF
TRBJ2-1,NA,TRBV20-1,many,TGCAGTGCTAGAGATCCAGCGGTGAGCTCCTACAATGAGCAGTTCTTC,CSARDPAVSSYNEQFF
TRBJ1-5,NA,TRBV15,NA,TGTGCCACCGGCCCTACCAGAAACAATCAGCCCCAGCATTTT,CATGPTRNNQPQHF
TRBJ2-5,TRBD2,TRBV18,many,TGTGCCAGCTCAACAAGCGGGGGGGCGAAAGAGACCCAGTACTTC,CASSTSGGAKETQYF
TRBJ2-3,TRBD2,TRBV7-6,NA,TGTGCCAGCAGCCCTCCGGTAGGCGGGGGGGCTAGCACAGATACGCAGTATTTT,CASSPPVGGGASTDTQYF
TRBJ2-5,TRBD2,TRBV27,NA,TGTGCCAGCAGTAGTAGGGGCGGGGGAATAGACCAAGAGACCCAGTACTTC,CASSSRGGGIDQETQYF
TRBJ2-3,NA,TRBV20-1,many,TGCAGTGCTAACCCACTAGCCACGGACTCGCAGTATTTT,CSANPLATDSQYF
TRBJ2-1,NA,TRBV7-9,many,TGTGCCAGCAGCTTAGCGCTCCCAGGGGATGAGCAGTTCTTC,CASSLALPGDEQFF
TRBJ2-1,TRBD2,TRBV28,many,TGTGCCAGCAGTCTGGTTAGCGGGGGTGTACTTAATGAGCAGTTCTTC,CASSLVSGGVLNEQFF
TRBJ1-2,NA,TRBV19,NA,TGTGCCAGTACCCCAAGACAGAACTATGGCTACACCTTC,CASTPRQNYGYTF
TRBJ1-4,NA,TRBV6-1,few,TGTGCCAGCAGTGAATTCGGGGCGGCCCCTAATGAAAAACTGTTTTTT,CASSEFGAAPNEKLFF
TRBJ2-3,TRBD2,TRBV11-2,NA,TGTGCCAGCAGCTTAGAACTAGCGGGGGGGCCGCGTACGCAGTATTTT,CASSLELAGGPRTQYF
TRBJ2-1,NA,TRBV20-1,many,TGCAGTGCTGACCGAGGGGATGGGGATGAGCAGTTCTTC,CSADRGDGDEQFF
TRBJ2-2,NA,TRBV20-1,many,TGCAGTGCCTGGGGACACCCATTGAGGAGCGGGGAGCTGTTTTTT,CSAWGHPLRSGELFF
TRBJ1-2,NA,TRBV5-1,many,TGCGCCAGCAGCTTGGGGACATCCACCGACTATGGCTACACCTTC,CASSLGTSTDYGYTF
TRBJ2-2,TRBD2,TRBV7-2,NA,TGTGCCAGCAGCCGACCTAGCGGGGGACACACCGGGGAGCTGTTTTTT,CASSRPSGGHTGELFF
TRBJ2-1,TRBD2,TRBV20-1,few,TGCAGTGCTTACGGACTAGCGGGCCTTTCGGTGGAGCAGTTCTTC,CSAYGLAGLSVEQFF
TRBJ1-1,TRBD1,TRBV19,once,TGTGCCAGTAGTCCCCAGGGGGGAGTAGGGACTGAAGCTTTCTTT,CASSPQGGVGTEAFF
TRBJ2-7,NA,TRBV6-1,few,TGTGCCAGCAATCTCTACGAGCAGTACTTC,CASNLYEQYF
TRBJ2-3,TRBD2,TRBV7-3,NA,TGTGCCAGCGGCCCATCCGGGACTAGCTTTCTAAGCACAGATACGCAGTATTTT,CASGPSGTSFLSTDTQYF
TRBJ1-1,TRBD1,TRBV15,many,TGTGCCACCAGCAGAGAGAGGACAGGGTGGGCTGAAGCTTTCTTT,CATSRERTGWAEAFF
TRBJ2-2,TRBD2,TRBV9,NA,TGTGCCGGAAGCGGGGGGCGAACCGGGGAGCTGTTTTTT,CAGSGGRTGELFF
TRBJ2-1,NA,TRBV30,NA,TGTGCCTGGAGTTCCTGGGGTAGCTCCTACAATGAGCAGTTCTTC,CAWSSWGSSYNEQFF
TRBJ2-7,NA,TRBV20-1,NA,TGCAGTGCTAGAGCGGGCGGCTACGAGCAGTACTTC,CSARAGGYEQYF
TRBJ2-1,NA,TRBV14,NA,TGTGCCAGCAGCCAAGGGTTGGGAATTCAGTTCTTC,CASSQGLGIQFF
TRBJ1-1,NA,TRBV3-1,many,TGTGCCAGCAGCCAGGGGTACACTGAAGCTTTCTTT,CASSQGYTEAFF